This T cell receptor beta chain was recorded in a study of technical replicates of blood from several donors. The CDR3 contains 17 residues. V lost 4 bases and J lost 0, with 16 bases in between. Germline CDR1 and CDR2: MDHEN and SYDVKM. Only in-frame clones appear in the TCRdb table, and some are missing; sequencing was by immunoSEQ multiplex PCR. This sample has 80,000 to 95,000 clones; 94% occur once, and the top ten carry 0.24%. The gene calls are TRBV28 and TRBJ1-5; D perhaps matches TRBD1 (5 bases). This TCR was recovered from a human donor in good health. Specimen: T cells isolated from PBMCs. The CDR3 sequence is CASSSPGGAYSNQPQHF. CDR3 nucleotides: TGTGCCAGCAGTTCGCCCGGAGGGGCCTATAGCAATCAGCCCCAGCATTTT.